This T cell receptor beta chain stems from a study of blood T cell repertoires in COVID-19. Study context: Nucleic acid was either cDNA or gDNA, and it came from T cells, B-cell-depleted T cells, or PBMCs.

Participants were placed into cohorts based on the clinical history they reported. Recovered status applied to Cohort 3 donors who had two consecutive negative PCRs. It also applied to those with clearance or with symptom resolution. Authors' analysis steps: Scientists estimated how many nucleated cells there were by amplifying reference gene primers. Here immunoSEQ multiplex PCR was the method, and the copy in TCRdb shows in-frame clones only, minus some. Clonal size and the V and J genes are those of that table, whereas D and trimming came from the DNA. The sample has fewer than 600,000 clones; approximately 87% are singletons. This CDR3 comprises 15 residues. Germline CDR1 and CDR2: SGHAT and FQNNGV. The ends were cut back, 1 base at V and 4 bases at J, with 13 bases in the middle.

The rearrangement uses TRBV11-2 and TRBJ1-1, with D perhaps TRBD1 (5 bases). The TCR sequence derives from a woman between 40 and 50 years old who had recovered from COVID-19. The sequenced sample was PBMCs or T cells enriched from blood (not recorded which). The CDR3, as DNA: TGTGCCAGCAGCTTAGCCTTAACGGGGGGCACTGAAGCTTTCTTT. Its translation: CASSLALTGGTEAFF.